Reported below is one TCR beta chain. The sample belongs to a study of blood T cell repertoires in COVID-19. Study information: Acute-phase and convalescent COVID-19 samples originated in the United States, Italy and Spain. In each case, the material was cDNA or gDNA derived from T cells, B-cell-depleted T cells, or PBMCs.

Trimming stripped 6 bases from V and 2 bases from J, with 10 bases between. This CDR3 is built from 13 residues. CDR1 and CDR2 from the germline V gene are SNHLY and FYNNEI. Authors' methods: Reference gene primer amplification gave estimated nucleated cell counts. Assay used: immunoSEQ multiplex PCR; TCRdb lists only in-frame clones, some missing. From that table come the V and J calls and clone size; the DNA was used to work out D and trimming. The sample comprises some 40,000 clones, about 90% of which are singletons, and approximately 6% rests with the top ten. The sample taken for sequencing was peripheral blood. The origin of this receptor is a woman of 80 years or more with acute or convalescent COVID-19. This rearrangement joins TRBV2 to TRBJ1-1, with D unclear. The CDR3 region is CASSARTNTEAFF. The CDR3 DNA sequence: TGTGCCAGCAGCGCTAGGACTAACACTGAAGCTTTCTTT.